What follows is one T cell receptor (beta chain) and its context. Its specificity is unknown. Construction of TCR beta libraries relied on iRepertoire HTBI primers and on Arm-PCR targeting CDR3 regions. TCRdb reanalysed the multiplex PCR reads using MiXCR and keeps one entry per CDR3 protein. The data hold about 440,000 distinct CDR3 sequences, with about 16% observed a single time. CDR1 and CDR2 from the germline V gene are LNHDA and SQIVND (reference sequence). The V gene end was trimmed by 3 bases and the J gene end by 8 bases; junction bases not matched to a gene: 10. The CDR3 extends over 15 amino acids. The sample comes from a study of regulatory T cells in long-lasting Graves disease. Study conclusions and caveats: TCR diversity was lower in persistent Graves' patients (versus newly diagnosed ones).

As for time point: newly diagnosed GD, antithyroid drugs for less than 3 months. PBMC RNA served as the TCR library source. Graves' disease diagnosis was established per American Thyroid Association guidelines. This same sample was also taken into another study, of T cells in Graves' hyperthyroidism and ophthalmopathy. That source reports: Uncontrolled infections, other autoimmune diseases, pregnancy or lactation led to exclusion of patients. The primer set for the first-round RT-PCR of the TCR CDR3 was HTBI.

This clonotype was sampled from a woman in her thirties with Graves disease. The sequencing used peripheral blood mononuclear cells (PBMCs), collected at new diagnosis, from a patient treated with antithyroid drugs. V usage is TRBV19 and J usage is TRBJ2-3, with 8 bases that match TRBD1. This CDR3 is CASSIFTGGRGTQYF. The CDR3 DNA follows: TGTGCCAGTAGTATCTTTACAGGGGGACGAGGTACGCAGTATTTT.